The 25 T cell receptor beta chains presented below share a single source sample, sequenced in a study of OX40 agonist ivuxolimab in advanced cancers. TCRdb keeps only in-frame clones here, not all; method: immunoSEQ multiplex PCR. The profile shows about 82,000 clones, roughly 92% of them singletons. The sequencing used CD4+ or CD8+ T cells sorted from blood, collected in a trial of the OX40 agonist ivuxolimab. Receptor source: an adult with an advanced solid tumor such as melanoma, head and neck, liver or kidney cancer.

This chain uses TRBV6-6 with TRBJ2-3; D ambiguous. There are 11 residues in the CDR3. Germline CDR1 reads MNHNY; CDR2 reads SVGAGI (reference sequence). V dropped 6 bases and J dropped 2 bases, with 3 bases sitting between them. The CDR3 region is CASRYTDTQYF. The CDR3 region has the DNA TGTGCCAGCAGATACACAGATACGCAGTATTTT.

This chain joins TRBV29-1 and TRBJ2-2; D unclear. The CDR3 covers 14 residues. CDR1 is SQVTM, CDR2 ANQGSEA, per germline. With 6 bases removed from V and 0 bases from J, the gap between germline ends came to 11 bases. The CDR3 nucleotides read TGCAGCGTCTTGACTCAGGCGAACACCGGGGAGCTGTTTTTT. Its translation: CSVLTQANTGELFF.

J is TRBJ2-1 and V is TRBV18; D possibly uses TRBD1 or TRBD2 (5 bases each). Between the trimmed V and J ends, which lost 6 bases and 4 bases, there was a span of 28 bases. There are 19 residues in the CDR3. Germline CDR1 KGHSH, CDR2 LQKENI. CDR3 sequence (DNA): TGTGCCAGCTCCCCTGGGGGTAGCCTGGAGCATCGGTCATACAATGAGCAGTTCTTC. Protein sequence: CASSPGGSLEHRSYNEQFF.

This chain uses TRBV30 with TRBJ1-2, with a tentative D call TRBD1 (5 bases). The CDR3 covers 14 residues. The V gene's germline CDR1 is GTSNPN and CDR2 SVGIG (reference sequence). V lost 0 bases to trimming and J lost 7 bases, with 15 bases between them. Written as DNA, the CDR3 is TGTGCCTGGAGTGTACGGGGACTTAAACCTGGCTACACCTTC. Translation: CAWSVRGLKPGYTF.

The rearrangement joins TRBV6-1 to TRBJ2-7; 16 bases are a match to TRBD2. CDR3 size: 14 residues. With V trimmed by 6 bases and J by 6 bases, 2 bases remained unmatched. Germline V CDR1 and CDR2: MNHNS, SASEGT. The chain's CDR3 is CASRGTSGRVEQYF. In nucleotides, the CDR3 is TGTGCCAGCAGGGGGACTAGCGGGAGGGTCGAGCAGTACTTC.

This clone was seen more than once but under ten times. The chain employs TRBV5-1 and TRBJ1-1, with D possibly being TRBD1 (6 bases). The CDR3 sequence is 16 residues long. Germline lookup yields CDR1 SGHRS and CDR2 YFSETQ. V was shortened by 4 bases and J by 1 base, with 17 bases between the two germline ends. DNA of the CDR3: TGCGCCAGCAGCCCGGGGGGCATACAGACGAACACTGAAGCTTTCTTT. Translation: CASSPGGIQTNTEAFF.

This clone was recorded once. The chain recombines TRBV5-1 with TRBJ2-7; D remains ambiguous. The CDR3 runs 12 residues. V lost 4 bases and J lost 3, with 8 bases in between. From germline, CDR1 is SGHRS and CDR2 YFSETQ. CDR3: CASSNENYEQYF. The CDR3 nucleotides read TGCGCCAGCAGCAACGAGAACTACGAGCAGTACTTC.

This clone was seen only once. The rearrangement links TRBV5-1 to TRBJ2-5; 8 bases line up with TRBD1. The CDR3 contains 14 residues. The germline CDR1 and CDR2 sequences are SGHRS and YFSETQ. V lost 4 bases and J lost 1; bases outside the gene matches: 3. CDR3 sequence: CASSRQGIQETQYF. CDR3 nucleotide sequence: TGCGCCAGCAGCCGACAGGGGATCCAAGAGACCCAGTACTTC.

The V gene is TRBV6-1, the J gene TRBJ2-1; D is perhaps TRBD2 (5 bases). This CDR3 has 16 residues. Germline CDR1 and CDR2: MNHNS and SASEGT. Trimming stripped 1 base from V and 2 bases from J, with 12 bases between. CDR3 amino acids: CASSEGGGPPYNEQFF. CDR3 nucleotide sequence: TGTGCCAGCAGTGAAGGTGGAGGCCCCCCCTACAATGAGCAGTTCTTC.

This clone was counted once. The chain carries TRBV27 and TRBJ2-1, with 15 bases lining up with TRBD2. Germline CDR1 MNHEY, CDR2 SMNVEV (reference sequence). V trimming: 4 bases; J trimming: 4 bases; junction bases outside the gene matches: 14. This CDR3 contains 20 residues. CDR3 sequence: CASSSTPGTSGGPKYNEQFF. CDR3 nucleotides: TGTGCCAGCAGTTCCACTCCCGGGACTAGCGGGGGGCCAAAGTACAATGAGCAGTTCTTC.

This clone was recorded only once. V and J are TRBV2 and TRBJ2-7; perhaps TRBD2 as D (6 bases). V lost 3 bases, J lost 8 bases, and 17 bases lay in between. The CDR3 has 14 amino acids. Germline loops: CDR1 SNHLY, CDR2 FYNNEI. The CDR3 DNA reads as TGTGCCAGCAGTGATCCCTCGGGTGCGGGAAAGCAGTACTTC. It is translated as CASSDPSGAGKQYF.

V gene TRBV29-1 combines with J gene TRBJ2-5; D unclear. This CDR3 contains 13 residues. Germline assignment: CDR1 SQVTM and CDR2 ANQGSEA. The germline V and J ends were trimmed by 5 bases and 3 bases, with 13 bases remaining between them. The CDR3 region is CSVPTGSKETQYF. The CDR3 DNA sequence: TGCAGCGTTCCGACGGGTAGCAAAGAGACCCAGTACTTC. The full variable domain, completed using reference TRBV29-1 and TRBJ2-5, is SAVISQKPSRDICQRGTSLTIQCQVDSQVTMMFWYRQQPGQSLTLIATANQGSEATYESGFVIDKFPISRPNLTFSTLTVSNMSPEDSSIYLCSVPTGSKETQYFGPGTRLLVL.

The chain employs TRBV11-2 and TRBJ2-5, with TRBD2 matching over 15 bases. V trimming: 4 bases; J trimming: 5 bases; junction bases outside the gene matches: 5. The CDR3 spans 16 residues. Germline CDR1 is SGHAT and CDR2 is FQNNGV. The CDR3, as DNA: TGTGCCAGCAGCTCGGGACTAGCGGGAGGTTGGGAGACCCAGTACTTC. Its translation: CASSSGLAGGWETQYF.

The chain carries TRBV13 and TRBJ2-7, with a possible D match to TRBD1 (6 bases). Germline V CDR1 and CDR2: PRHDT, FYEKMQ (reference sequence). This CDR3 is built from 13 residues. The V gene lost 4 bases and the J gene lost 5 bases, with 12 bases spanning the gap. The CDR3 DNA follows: TGTGCCAGCAGCTATGACAGGTCGGACGAGCAGTACTTC. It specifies CASSYDRSDEQYF.

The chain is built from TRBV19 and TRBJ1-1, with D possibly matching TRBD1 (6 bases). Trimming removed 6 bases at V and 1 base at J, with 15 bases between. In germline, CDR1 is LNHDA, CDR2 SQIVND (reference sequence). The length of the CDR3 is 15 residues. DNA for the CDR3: TGTGCCAGTAGCTTAGGGGGTGGAGGGAACACTGAAGCTTTCTTT. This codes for CASSLGGGGNTEAFF.

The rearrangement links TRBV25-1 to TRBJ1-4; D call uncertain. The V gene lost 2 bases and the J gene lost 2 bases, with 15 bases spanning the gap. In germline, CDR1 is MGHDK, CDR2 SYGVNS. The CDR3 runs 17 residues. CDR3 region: CASSENSIRTTNEKLFF. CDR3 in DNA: TGTGCCAGCAGTGAAAACTCGATAAGGACGACTAATGAAAAACTGTTTTTT.

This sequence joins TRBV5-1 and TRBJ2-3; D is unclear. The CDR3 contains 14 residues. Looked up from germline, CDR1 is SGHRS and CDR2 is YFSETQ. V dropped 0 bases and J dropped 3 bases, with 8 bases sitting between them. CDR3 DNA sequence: TGCGCCAGCAGCTTGGGCAGCGCGACAGATACGCAGTATTTT. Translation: CASSLGSATDTQYF.

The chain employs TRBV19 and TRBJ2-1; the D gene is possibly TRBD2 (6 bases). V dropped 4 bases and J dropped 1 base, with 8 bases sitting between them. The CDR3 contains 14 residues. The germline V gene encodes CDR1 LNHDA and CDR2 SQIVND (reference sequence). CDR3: CASSRDFSYNEQFF. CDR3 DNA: TGTGCCAGTAGTAGGGACTTTTCCTACAATGAGCAGTTCTTC.

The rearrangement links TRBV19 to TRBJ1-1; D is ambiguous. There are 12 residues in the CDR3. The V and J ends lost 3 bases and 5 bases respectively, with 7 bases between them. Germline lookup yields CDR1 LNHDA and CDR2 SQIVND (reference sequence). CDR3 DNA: TGTGCCAGTAGTATTGGGGAGACTGAAGCTTTCTTT. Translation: CASSIGETEAFF.

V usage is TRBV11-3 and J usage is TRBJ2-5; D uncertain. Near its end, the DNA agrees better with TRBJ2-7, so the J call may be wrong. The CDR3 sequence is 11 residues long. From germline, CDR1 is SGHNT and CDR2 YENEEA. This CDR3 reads CASSLVGEQYF. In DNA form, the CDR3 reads TGTGCCAGCAGCTTAGTGGGCGAGCAGTACTTC.

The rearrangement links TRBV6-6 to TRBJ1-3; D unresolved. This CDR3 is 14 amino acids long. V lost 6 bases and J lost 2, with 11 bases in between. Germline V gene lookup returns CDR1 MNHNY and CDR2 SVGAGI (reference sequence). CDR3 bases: TGTGCCAGCAGGCACGCCGGTACTGGAAACACCATATATTTT. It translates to CASRHAGTGNTIYF.

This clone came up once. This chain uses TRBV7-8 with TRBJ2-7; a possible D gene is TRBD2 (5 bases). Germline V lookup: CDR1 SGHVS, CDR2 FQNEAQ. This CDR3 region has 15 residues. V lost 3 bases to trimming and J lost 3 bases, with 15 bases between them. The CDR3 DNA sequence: TGTGCCAGCAGCTTCGGAGGCGTGAGGATCTACGAGCAGTACTTC. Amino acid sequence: CASSFGGVRIYEQYF.

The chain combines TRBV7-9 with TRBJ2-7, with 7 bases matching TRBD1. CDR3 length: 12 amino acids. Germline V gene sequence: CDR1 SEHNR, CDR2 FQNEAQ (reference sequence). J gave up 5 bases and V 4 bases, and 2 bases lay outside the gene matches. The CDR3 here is CASSSQGNEQYF. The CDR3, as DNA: TGTGCCAGCAGCTCACAGGGGAACGAGCAGTACTTC.

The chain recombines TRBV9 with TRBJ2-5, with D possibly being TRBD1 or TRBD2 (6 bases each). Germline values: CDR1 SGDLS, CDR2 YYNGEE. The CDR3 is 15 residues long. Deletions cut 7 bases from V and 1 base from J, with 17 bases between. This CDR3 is CASSPLGGRQETQYF. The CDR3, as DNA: TGTGCCAGCTCCCCCTTAGGGGGGCGCCAAGAGACCCAGTACTTC.

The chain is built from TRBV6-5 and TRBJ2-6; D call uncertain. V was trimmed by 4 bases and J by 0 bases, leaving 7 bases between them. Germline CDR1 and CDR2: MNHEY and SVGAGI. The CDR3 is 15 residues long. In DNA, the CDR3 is TGTGCCAGCAGTTTAGACGGCTCTGGGGCCAACGTCCTGACTTTC. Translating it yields CASSLDGSGANVLTF.